This section outlines one T cell receptor beta chain sequence together with its context. The data originate from a study of shared clonotypes between healthy human individuals. The protocol was immunoSEQ multiplex PCR, while the TCRdb copy is restricted to in-frame clones and leaves out a portion. Seen here are about 2,500,000 clones, around 94% observed once, and the top ten hold over 0.12%. Trimming left V 3 bases short and J 10 bases short, with 16 bases between. Germline CDR1 is MNHNS and CDR2 is SASEGT. This CDR3 is built from 15 residues. The clonotype was recovered from a man aged 18 to 30 in good health. The J gene is TRBJ1-6, the V gene TRBV6-1; tentative D call: TRBD1 (5 bases). Material: naive CD4+ T cells sorted from blood. The subset here: CD45RA+ positively selected. CDR3: CASSDLGLGTSPLHF. The CDR3 bases are TGTGCCAGCAGTGACCTCGGTCTGGGGACGTCACCCCTCCACTTT.